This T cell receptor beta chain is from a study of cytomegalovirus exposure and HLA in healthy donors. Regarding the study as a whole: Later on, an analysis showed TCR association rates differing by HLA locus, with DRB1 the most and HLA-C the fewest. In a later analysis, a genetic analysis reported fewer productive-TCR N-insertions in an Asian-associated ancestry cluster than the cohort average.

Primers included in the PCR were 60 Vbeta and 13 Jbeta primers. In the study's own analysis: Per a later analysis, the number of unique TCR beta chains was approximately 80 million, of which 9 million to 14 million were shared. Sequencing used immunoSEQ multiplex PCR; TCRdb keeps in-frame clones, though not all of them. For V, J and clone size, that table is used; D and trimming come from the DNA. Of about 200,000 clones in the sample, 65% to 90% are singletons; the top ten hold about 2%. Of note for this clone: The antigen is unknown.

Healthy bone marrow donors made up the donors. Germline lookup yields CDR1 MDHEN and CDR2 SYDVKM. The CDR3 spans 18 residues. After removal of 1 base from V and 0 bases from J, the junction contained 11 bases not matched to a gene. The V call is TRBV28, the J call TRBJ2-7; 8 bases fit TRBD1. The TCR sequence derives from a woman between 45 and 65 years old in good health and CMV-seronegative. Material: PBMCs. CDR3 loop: CASSLFLDRALVSYEQYF. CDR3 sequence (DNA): TGTGCCAGCAGTTTATTTTTGGACAGGGCATTAGTCTCCTACGAGCAGTACTTC.